This entry concerns a single T cell receptor beta chain. There are 14 residues in the CDR3. The germline V gene encodes CDR1 MNHNY and CDR2 SVGAGI (reference sequence). Trimming cost V 2 bases and J 7 bases, with 12 bases left between them. PCR involved 60 Vbeta and 13 Jbeta primers. Clones were read by immunoSEQ multiplex PCR, and TCRdb kept only the in-frame ones, dropping some. Here the sample spans tens of thousands of clones, about 72% being singletons. The sample originates from a study of cytomegalovirus exposure and HLA in healthy donors. This chain uses TRBV6-6 with TRBJ1-5, with D perhaps TRBD1 (5 bases). This sequence originates from a man aged 25-45 years in good health and CMV-seronegative. Sequencing was done on a sample of PBMCs. The CDR3: CASSYKGAAQPQHF. The CDR3 nucleotides are TGTGCCAGCAGTTACAAAGGGGCAGCCCAGCCCCAGCATTTT.